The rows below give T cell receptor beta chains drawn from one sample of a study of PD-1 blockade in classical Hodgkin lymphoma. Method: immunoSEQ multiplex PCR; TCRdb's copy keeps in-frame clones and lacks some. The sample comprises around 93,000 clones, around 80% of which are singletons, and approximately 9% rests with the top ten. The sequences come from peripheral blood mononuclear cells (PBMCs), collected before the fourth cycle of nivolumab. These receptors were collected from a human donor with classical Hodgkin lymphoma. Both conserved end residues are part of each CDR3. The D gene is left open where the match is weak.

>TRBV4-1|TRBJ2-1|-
CASSPILRNNEQFF
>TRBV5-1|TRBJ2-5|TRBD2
CASSYGLANQETQYF
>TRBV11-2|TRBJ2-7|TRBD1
CASSLTGGSYEQYF
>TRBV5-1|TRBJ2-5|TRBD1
CASSPRVSRGQETQYF
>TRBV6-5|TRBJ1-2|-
CASRQARGYTF
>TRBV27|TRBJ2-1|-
CASSERDNEQFF
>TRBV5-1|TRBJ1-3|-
CASSLGGGSGNTIYF
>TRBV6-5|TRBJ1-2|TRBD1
CASSWDRYYGYTF
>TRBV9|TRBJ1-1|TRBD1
CASSVTGGFTEAFF
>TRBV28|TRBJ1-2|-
CASSPSANYGYTF
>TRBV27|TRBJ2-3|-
CASSFVRLGSDTQYF
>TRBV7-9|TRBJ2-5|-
CASSLRDIEETQYF
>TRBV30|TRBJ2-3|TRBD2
CAWSDGLAGVNTQYF
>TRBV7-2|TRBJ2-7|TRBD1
CASSFLRGQSYEQYF
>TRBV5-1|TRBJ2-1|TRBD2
CASSYSGTTGYNEQFF
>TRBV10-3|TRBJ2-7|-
CATLHVEQYF
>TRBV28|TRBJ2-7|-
CASTLGGLRYEQYF
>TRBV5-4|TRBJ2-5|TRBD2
CASSLDPSGLAGVQETQYF
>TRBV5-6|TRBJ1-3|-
CASSRITGAGNTIYF
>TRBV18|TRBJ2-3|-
CASSPPWTVRSTDTQYF